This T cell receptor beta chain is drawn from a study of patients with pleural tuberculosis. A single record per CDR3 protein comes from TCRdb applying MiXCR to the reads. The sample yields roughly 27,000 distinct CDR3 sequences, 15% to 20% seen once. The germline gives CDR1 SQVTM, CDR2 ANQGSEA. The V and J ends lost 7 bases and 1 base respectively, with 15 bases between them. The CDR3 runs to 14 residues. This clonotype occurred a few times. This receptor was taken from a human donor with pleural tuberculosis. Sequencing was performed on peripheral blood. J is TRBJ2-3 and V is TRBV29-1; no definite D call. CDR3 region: CSANLGDGTDTQYF. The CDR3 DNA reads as TGCAGCGCCAACTTAGGTGACGGCACAGATACGCAGTATTTT.